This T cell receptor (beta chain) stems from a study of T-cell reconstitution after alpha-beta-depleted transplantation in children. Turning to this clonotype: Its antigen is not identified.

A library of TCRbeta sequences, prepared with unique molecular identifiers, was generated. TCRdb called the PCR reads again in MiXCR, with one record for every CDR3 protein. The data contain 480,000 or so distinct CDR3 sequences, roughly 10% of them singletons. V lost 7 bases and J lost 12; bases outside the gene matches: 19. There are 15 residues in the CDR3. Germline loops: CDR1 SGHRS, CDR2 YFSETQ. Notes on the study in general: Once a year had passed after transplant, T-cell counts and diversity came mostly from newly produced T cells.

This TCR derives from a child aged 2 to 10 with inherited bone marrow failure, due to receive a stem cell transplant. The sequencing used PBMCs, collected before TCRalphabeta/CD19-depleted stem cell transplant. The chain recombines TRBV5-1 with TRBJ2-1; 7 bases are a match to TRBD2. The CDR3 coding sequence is TGCGCCAGCCGGGTTTGGGGGGAGGGCCTCGATGTGCAGTTCTTC. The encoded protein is CASRVWGEGLDVQFF. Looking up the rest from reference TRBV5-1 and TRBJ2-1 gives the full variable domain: KAGVTQTPRYLIKTRGQQVTLSCSPISGHRSVSWYQQTPGQGLQFLFEYFSETQRNKGNFPGRFSGRQFSNSRSEMNVSTLELGDSALYLCASRVWGEGLDVQFFGPGTRLTVL.